This T cell receptor beta chain was sequenced for a study of post-analysis software for immune sequencing data. Findings and caveats of the study: Five or six TRBV segments were significantly more frequent in patients than in controls. TRBV5-6, TRBV5-1 and TRBV20-1 were among these segments.

The table lists this clonotype with a few counts. What it binds is not known. Sequencing libraries made from TCR beta cDNA carried unique molecular identifiers. TCRdb redid the calling of the PCR reads with MiXCR, one entry per CDR3 protein. The sample records roughly 670,000 distinct CDR3 sequences, approximately 60% being singletons. Trimming at V came to 10 bases and at J to 3 bases, leaving 25 bases not matched to a gene. The CDR3 is made up of 20 amino acids. CDR1 is ENHRY, CDR2 SYGVKD, per germline. The sequenced sample consisted of blood. The chain uses TRBV10-3 and TRBJ2-7; the match to TRBD1 covers 12 bases. The sequence derives from a girl aged 2 to 10 with multiple sclerosis. CDR3 sequence reads: CAKPGQGAKRELRHVYEQYF. In nucleotides, the CDR3 is TGTGCCAAACCGGGACAGGGGGCTAAGCGGGAGCTCCGTCATGTCTACGAGCAGTACTTC.